This record covers a single T cell receptor (beta chain). The target antigen is unknown. The data were taken from a study of cytomegalovirus exposure and HLA in healthy donors. Study-level results: The authors listed 150 to 200 TCR beta chains as cytomegalovirus-associated. The productive fraction for most TCR beta V segments was about 87% or about 30% in an earlier analysis. It was assumed in the presence/absence analyses that sequencing depth was roughly uniform across donors.

The CDR3 has 14 residues. Trimming removed 6 bases at V and 5 bases at J, with 14 bases between. Germline V gene lookup returns CDR1 WNHNN and CDR2 SYGVQD (reference sequence). A multiplex PCR was run with 60 Vbeta primers and 13 Jbeta primers. In the authors' methods: Approximately 11 million of about 88 million unique TCR beta chains were shared, per a later count. Clones were sequenced by immunoSEQ multiplex PCR, and TCRdb holds only the in-frame ones, with some missing. V and J calls and clone size come straight from that table; D and trimming were deduced from the DNA. The sample has approximately 160,000 clones; over 70% are singletons.

The sequence came from a male donor in good health and CMV-seropositive. The rearrangement uses TRBV10-1 and TRBJ2-1; tentative D call: TRBD2 (6 bases). The sequencing input was PBMCs. The CDR3 sequence is CASSLTGTHNEQFF. The CDR3 region has the DNA TGCGCCAGCAGCCTTACCGGGACTCACAATGAGCAGTTCTTC.